This T cell receptor (beta chain) stems from a study of T cells in Graves' hyperthyroidism and ophthalmopathy. Overall study: Staff took peripheral blood when the initial diagnosis was made, before any treatment began.

General observations from the study: By a 13 V-J model, ophthalmopathy was set apart from stable hyperthyroidism. In blood, most of the thyroid clonotypes expanded above 0.001 were also present.

Fresh peripheral blood, roughly 9.3 ml, was the source of the PBMCs. This clonotype was recorded many times. Antigen unknown. Amplification of TCR beta CDR3 regions was performed using RNA transcripts as template. The HTBI set primed first-round TCR CDR3 RT-PCR. TCRdb reprocessed the multiplex PCR reads via MiXCR and lists one record per CDR3 protein. The sample records about 740,000 distinct CDR3 sequences, 14% being singletons. The CDR3 spans 13 residues. Germline values: CDR1 SGHAT, CDR2 FQNNGV. V gave up 5 bases and J gave up 3 bases, with 11 bases separating them. This TCR derives from a woman between 18 and 29 years old with Graves' hyperthyroidism. This chain uses TRBV11-2 with TRBJ2-7; D possibly corresponds to TRBD1 (5 bases). The sample was blood. The CDR3 spells CASSVDSHYEQYF. The CDR3 coding sequence is TGTGCCAGCAGCGTCGACAGTCACTACGAGCAGTACTTC. Based on the CDR3 plus reference TRBV11-2 and TRBJ2-7, the full variable domain is EAGVAQSPRYKIIEKRQSVAFWCNPISGHATLYWYQQILGQGPKLLIQFQNNGVVDDSQLPKDRFSAERLKGVDSTLKIQPAKLEDSAVYLCASSVDSHYEQYFGPGTRLTVT.